The next 31 T cell receptor beta chains were all read from a single sample in a study of Graves' ophthalmopathy and Graves' hyperthyroidism. As the template, RNA transcripts were used to amplify TCR beta CDR3 regions. The first-round RT-PCR employed HTBI primers together with the Qiagen OneStep RT-PCR kit. A multiplex PCR was then performed as the second round. One entry per CDR3 protein results from TCRdb running MiXCR on the multiplex PCR reads. This table has a few hundred thousand distinct CDR3 sequences, about a sixth appearing once. Sequences were obtained from peripheral blood. These receptor sequences come from an adult woman with stable Graves' hyperthyroidism.

This clonotype showed up many times. A single base separates this from a much larger clone, so it may be a read error. The J gene is TRBJ1-5, the V gene TRBV27, with 7 bases aligning to TRBD1. J was trimmed by 3 bases and V by 8 bases; bases with no gene match: 10. This CDR3 comprises 15 residues. Germline loops: CDR1 MNHEY, CDR2 SMNVEV (reference sequence). CDR3 residues: CASWRGQDFNQPQHF. The CDR3 DNA reads TGTGCCAGCTGGCGAGGACAGGACTTCAATCAGCCCCAGCATTTT.

In its sample, this clonotype was seen many times. V is TRBV11-1 and J is TRBJ2-2; TRBD1 matches at 9 bases. This CDR3 comprises 15 residues. Germline values: CDR1 SGHAT, CDR2 FQDESV (reference sequence). V trimming: 7 bases; J trimming: 4 bases; junction bases outside the gene matches: 7. The CDR3 DNA reads TGTGCCAGCACCCGGACAGGGGTAGGCACCGGGGAGCTGTTTTTT. As protein: CASTRTGVGTGELFF.

This clonotype was picked up a small number of times. This chain links TRBV6-1 with TRBJ1-6; the match to TRBD1 covers 7 bases. V shed 2 bases, J shed 7 bases, and the junction held 2 bases outside the gene matches. Germline CDR1 reads MNHNS; CDR2 reads SASEGT. The CDR3 extends over 14 amino acids. The CDR3 DNA follows: TGTGCCAGCAGTGAAACAGGGGAGAATTCACCCCTCCACTTT. Protein sequence: CASSETGENSPLHF.

At least ten counts were recorded for this clonotype. The V and J genes are TRBV29-1 and TRBJ2-7, with 7 positions matching TRBD2. The length of the CDR3 is 14 residues. Germline V gene sequence: CDR1 SQVTM, CDR2 ANQGSEA. The ends lost 6 bases at V and 7 bases at J; junction bases unmatched: 15. DNA of the CDR3: TGCAGCGTGCAAAGCGGGACTACAAAATGGGAGCAGTACTTC. Its translation: CSVQSGTTKWEQYF.

The V gene is TRBV6-1, the J gene TRBJ2-7; the match to TRBD2 covers 8 bases. The CDR3 totals 14 residues. J was trimmed by 0 bases and V by 6 bases; bases with no gene match: 4. The germline V gene has CDR1 MNHNS and CDR2 SASEGT. CDR3 nucleotide sequence: TGTGCCAGCAGGGGAGCGGGGGACTCCTACGAGCAGTACTTC. Residues: CASRGAGDSYEQYF.

J is TRBJ2-3 and V is TRBV11-2, with 11 bases identical to TRBD1. The CDR3 runs 17 residues. Germline V CDR1 and CDR2: SGHAT, FQNNGV. V was pared by 5 bases and J by 1 base, with 8 bases of the junction left unmatched. DNA of the CDR3: TGTGCCAGCAGCCAGGACAGGGGGCAAGGTGGCACAGATACGCAGTATTTT. It encodes CASSQDRGQGGTDTQYF.

V is TRBV29-1 and J is TRBJ2-7; TRBD1 aligns across 10 bases. The CDR3 length is 11 residues. Germline CDR1 SQVTM, CDR2 ANQGSEA. V shed 5 bases and J 8 bases; nucleotides not matched to a gene: 3. DNA for the CDR3: TGCAGCGTTCGGGACAGGGGTAAGCAGTACTTC. Translated, it gives CSVRDRGKQYF.

This chain joins TRBV28 and TRBJ1-2, with D tentatively TRBD1 (5 bases). V dropped 7 bases and J dropped 4 bases, with 19 bases sitting between them. The germline V gene encodes CDR1 MDHEN and CDR2 SYDVKM. This CDR3 has 15 residues. The CDR3 region is CASTRGGAGTYGYTF. The CDR3 DNA reads TGTGCCAGCACTCGGGGAGGAGCAGGGACCTATGGCTACACCTTC.

Ten or more counts support this clonotype. The chain has TRBV20-1 and TRBJ1-2, with a tentative D call TRBD1 (6 bases). The CDR3 is made up of 12 amino acids. V dropped 5 bases and J dropped 3 bases, with 10 bases sitting between them. CDR1 and CDR2 from the germline V gene are DFQATT and SNEGSKA (reference sequence). The CDR3 sequence: CSAGRQDYGYTF. The CDR3 nucleotides read TGCAGTGCTGGACGACAGGACTATGGCTACACCTTC.

This clonotype appeared many times. The chain joins TRBV20-1 to TRBJ1-2; possibly TRBD1 for D (6 bases). The CDR3 runs to 13 residues. Per germline, CDR1 DFQATT and CDR2 SNEGSKA (reference sequence). Trimming left V 4 bases short and J 8 bases short, with 17 bases between. CDR3 coding DNA: TGCAGTGCTAAAGGAGGGGGTACGGGGGGCTACACCTTC. This codes for CSAKGGGTGGYTF.

The sample holds many counts of this clonotype. J is TRBJ2-2 and V is TRBV28; D is undetermined. V dropped 5 bases and J dropped 8 bases, with 6 bases sitting between them. Germline loops: CDR1 MDHEN, CDR2 SYDVKM. The CDR3 has 11 residues. The chain's CDR3 is CASSPRGELFF. The CDR3 DNA sequence: TGTGCCAGCAGTCCCAGGGGGGAGCTGTTTTTT.

This clonotype has ten or more counts. The chain has TRBV6-1 and TRBJ2-7; D may be TRBD2 (6 bases). Germline V gene sequence: CDR1 MNHNS, CDR2 SASEGT. V lost 7 bases, J lost 3 bases, and 22 bases lay in between. This CDR3 is 16 amino acids long. The DNA of the CDR3 is TGTGCCAGCACCTCCCGTCGGGGGAGAAAGGACTACGAGCAGTACTTC. This translates into CASTSRRGRKDYEQYF.

Notes on this clonotype: A clone one base away is much larger, so this may be a read error. Because the CDR3 is missing its conserved closing phenylalanine or tryptophan, this is likely a read error. The rearrangement joins TRBV19 to TRBJ2-7; D remains unclear. Between the trimmed V and J ends, which lost 1 base and 3 bases, there was a span of 7 bases. The germline V gene encodes CDR1 LNHDA and CDR2 SQIVND (reference sequence). The CDR3 spans 13 residues. This chain's CDR3 is CASSIGRNYEQYY. The DNA of the CDR3 is TGTGCCAGTAGTATAGGCAGAAACTACGAGCAGTACTAC.

This clonotype showed up many times. The chain has TRBV4-3 and TRBJ2-7; 11 nucleotides agree with TRBD1. Germline CDR1 LGHNA, CDR2 YSLEER. With 4 bases clipped from V and 6 bases from J, the junction kept 5 bases outside the gene matches. CDR3 size: 14 residues. As DNA, the CDR3 is TGCGCCAGCAGCCGGGGGACAGGGGGATCCGAGCAGTACTTC. Translating gives CASSRGTGGSEQYF.

This clonotype was recorded many times. This chain joins TRBV5-1 and TRBJ2-2; 8 bases align to TRBD1. With 4 bases clipped from V and 3 bases from J, the junction kept 5 bases outside the gene matches. The germline V gene has CDR1 SGHRS and CDR2 YFSETQ. There are 15 residues in the CDR3. CDR3 in amino acids: CASSRQGQDTGELFF. DNA of the CDR3: TGCGCCAGCAGCCGACAGGGGCAGGACACCGGGGAGCTGTTTTTT.

This clonotype showed up many times. This chain links TRBV6-5 with TRBJ1-3; 9 nucleotides align to TRBD1. This CDR3 region has 16 residues. V gave up 6 bases and J gave up 2 bases; unmatched junction bases: 8. Germline CDR1 and CDR2: MNHEY and SVGAGI. CDR3 DNA sequence: TGTGCCAGCAGGCTACAGGGGGCTGAGGCTGGAAACACCATATATTTT. Translated, it gives CASRLQGAEAGNTIYF.

V usage is TRBV12-3 or TRBV12-4 and J usage is TRBJ1-2; 8 nucleotides line up with TRBD1. The J segment lost 5 bases and the V segment lost 2 bases, leaving 7 bases of the junction unmatched. CDR3 length equals 15 residues. CDR3 in amino acids: CASSLRGQVGYGYTF. For the CDR3, the DNA is TGTGCCAGCAGTTTAAGGGGACAGGTGGGATATGGCTACACCTTC.

This clonotype was detected ten times or more. The chain links TRBV28 to TRBJ1-2, with TRBD1 identical over 7 bases. Trimming at V came to 5 bases and at J to 2 bases, leaving 5 bases not matched to a gene. Germline CDR1 reads MDHEN; CDR2 reads SYDVKM. The CDR3 is 14 residues long. CDR3 nucleotide sequence: TGTGCCAGCAGTACTGGGACAGCAAACTATGGCTACACCTTC. Translation gives CASSTGTANYGYTF.

Details on this clonotype: The CDR3 end shows no conserved phenylalanine or tryptophan, and so a read error is likely. This chain joins TRBV5-1 and TRBJ2-5; D gene ambiguous. V dropped 4 bases and J dropped 1 base, with 14 bases sitting between them. This CDR3 contains 15 residues. Germline V gene data show CDR1 as SGHRS and CDR2 as YFSETQ. As DNA, the CDR3 is TGCGCCAGCAGCCTCAGTGGTAGGGCCCAAGAGACCCAGTACTAC. Translating gives CASSLSGRAQETQYY.

The genes are TRBV6-1 and TRBJ1-1, with a weak D call TRBD1 (6 bases). The CDR3 spans 13 residues. V shed 6 bases and J shed 8 bases, with 16 bases lying between them. CDR1 is MNHNS and CDR2 is SASEGT in the germline V gene. CDR3 DNA sequence: TGTGCCAGCAGATCCCCCCGGGACAAGGAAGCTTTCTTT. It yields the protein CASRSPRDKEAFF.

V gene TRBV6-2 or TRBV6-3 combines with J gene TRBJ2-7; tentatively, D is TRBD1 or TRBD2 (5 bases each). V was pared by 7 bases and J by 1 base, with 17 bases between. CDR3 length: 15 residues. The germline V gene has CDR1 MNHEY and CDR2 SVGEGT. CDR3 loop: CASTPHRDASYEQYF. CDR3 DNA: TGTGCCAGCACCCCTCACCGGGACGCGTCCTACGAGCAGTACTTC.

This clonotype showed up many times. This chain links TRBV27 with TRBJ1-2; 12 nucleotides agree with TRBD1. From germline, CDR1 is MNHEY and CDR2 SMNVEV (reference sequence). The CDR3 is 19 residues long. With V trimmed by 2 bases and J by 7 bases, 17 bases remained unmatched. The CDR3: CASSLGRIWDRGLPGGYTF. CDR3 DNA: TGTGCCAGCAGTTTAGGTCGAATATGGGACAGGGGGCTCCCCGGTGGCTACACCTTC.

The chain has TRBV9 and TRBJ1-3; D is possibly TRBD1 (6 bases). From germline, CDR1 is SGDLS and CDR2 YYNGEE. This CDR3 contains 15 residues. V gave up 4 bases and J gave up 4 bases, with 15 bases separating them. CDR3 nucleotides: TGTGCCAGCAGCAGAAATACAGGGACGGGAAACACCATATATTTT. Its translation is CASSRNTGTGNTIYF. Drawing the rest from reference TRBV9 and TRBJ1-3, the complete variable domain is DSGVTQTPKHLITATGQRVTLRCSPRSGDLSVYWYQQSLDQGLQFLIQYYNGEERAKGNILERFSAQQFPDLHSELNLSSLELGDSALYFCASSRNTGTGNTIYFGEGSWLTVV.

This chain links TRBV25-1 with TRBJ2-3, with 16 bases aligning to TRBD2. J was trimmed by 4 bases and V by 10 bases; bases with no gene match: 14. The CDR3 extends over 18 amino acids. Germline V gene lookup returns CDR1 MGHDK and CDR2 SYGVNS. The CDR3 coding sequence is TGTGCCACGAGGGGTTCCGGGACTAGCGGGAGGGCCCCAGATACGCAGTATTTT. It yields the protein CATRGSGTSGRAPDTQYF.

This clonotype occurred many times. The rearrangement joins TRBV10-3 to TRBJ1-1, with D possibly matching TRBD1 (6 bases). CDR3 length equals 14 residues. Trimming stripped 5 bases from V and 3 bases from J, with 13 bases between. The germline V gene has CDR1 ENHRY and CDR2 SYGVKD. The CDR3: CAISIQGRDTEAFF. DNA of the CDR3: TGTGCCATCAGTATACAGGGTCGGGACACTGAAGCTTTCTTT.

In its sample, this clonotype was seen many times. The rearrangement uses TRBV2 and TRBJ2-5; TRBD1 might be the D (8 bases). The CDR3 is made up of 15 amino acids. Trimming stripped 6 bases from V and 3 bases from J, with 17 bases between. Germline-derived CDR1 and CDR2 are SNHLY and FYNNEI. The CDR3 nucleotides are TGTGCCAGCAGCGGACGGACAGGGAGGGAAGAGACCCAGTACTTC. It specifies CASSGRTGREETQYF.

This clonotype appeared many times. The chain carries TRBV11-2 and TRBJ1-2, with D unresolved. Deletions cut 0 bases from V and 4 bases from J, with 9 bases between. CDR1 is SGHAT, CDR2 FQNNGV, per germline. This CDR3 has 14 amino acids. CDR3 coding DNA: TGTGCCAGCAGCTTAGAAGGCAGGTCCTATGGCTACACCTTC. Protein product: CASSLEGRSYGYTF.

The chain links TRBV10-3 to TRBJ1-5; D is unresolved. The CDR3 consists of 14 residues. V was trimmed by 3 bases and J by 0 bases, leaving 6 bases between them. CDR1 ENHRY and CDR2 SYGVKD come from the germline V gene. This chain's CDR3 is CAISEGLSNQPQHF. The CDR3 region has the DNA TGTGCCATCAGTGAAGGCCTTAGCAATCAGCCCCAGCATTTT.

This clonotype was picked up many times. J is TRBJ2-7 and V is TRBV11-2; D is uncertain. V dropped 3 bases and J dropped 7 bases, with 16 bases sitting between them. The CDR3 is made up of 14 amino acids. Germline V lookup: CDR1 SGHAT, CDR2 FQNNGV. CDR3 sequence reads: CASSFFEAAREQYF. Here the CDR3 DNA reads TGTGCCAGCAGCTTTTTCGAGGCAGCACGGGAGCAGTACTTC.

In its sample, this clonotype was seen a few times. The gene calls are TRBV13 and TRBJ2-7, with 7 bases that match TRBD2. Germline-derived CDR1 and CDR2 are PRHDT and FYEKMQ (reference sequence). The CDR3 covers 15 residues. V lost 4 bases, J lost 2 bases, and 8 bases stayed unmatched. The CDR3 coding sequence is TGTGCCAGCAGCTCAGCAGGGAGGGGTCCCTACGAGCAGTACTTC. Residues: CASSSAGRGPYEQYF.

This clonotype appeared many times. The V call is TRBV6-1, the J call TRBJ1-1, with 9 bases matching TRBD1. V lost 10 bases, J lost 4 bases, and 7 bases stayed unmatched. CDR3 length: 13 amino acids. Germline V gene data show CDR1 as MNHNS and CDR2 as SASEGT. CDR3 sequence reads: CATRGTGLTEAFF. As DNA, the CDR3 is TGTGCCACACGGGGGACAGGGCTCACTGAAGCTTTCTTT.